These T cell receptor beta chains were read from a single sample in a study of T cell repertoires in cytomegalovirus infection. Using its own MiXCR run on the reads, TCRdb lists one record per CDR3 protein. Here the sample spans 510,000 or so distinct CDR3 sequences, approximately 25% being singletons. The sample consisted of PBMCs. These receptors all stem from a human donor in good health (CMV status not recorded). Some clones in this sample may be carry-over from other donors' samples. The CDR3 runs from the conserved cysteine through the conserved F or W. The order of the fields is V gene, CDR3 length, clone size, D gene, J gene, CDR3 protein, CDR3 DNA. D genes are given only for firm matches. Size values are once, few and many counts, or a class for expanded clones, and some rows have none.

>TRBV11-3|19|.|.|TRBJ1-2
CASSLEGSLGLPSAAGYTF
TGTGCCAGCAGCTTAGAAGGTAGTTTGGGACTCCCCTCGGCGGCTGGCTACACCTTC
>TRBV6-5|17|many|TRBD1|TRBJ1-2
CASSYSSWTGRENGYTF
TGTGCCAGCAGTTACTCGTCCTGGACAGGTCGGGAGAATGGCTACACCTTC
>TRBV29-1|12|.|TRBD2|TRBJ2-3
CSASGKADTQYF
TGCAGCGCTAGCGGGAAGGCAGATACGCAGTATTTT
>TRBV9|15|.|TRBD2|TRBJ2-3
CASSVSGTGTDTQYF
TGTGCCAGCAGCGTTAGCGGGACTGGCACAGATACGCAGTATTTT
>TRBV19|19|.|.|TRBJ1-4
CASSPRTLSAELTNEKLFF
TGTGCCAGTAGTCCTAGGACCTTGAGTGCGGAGTTAACTAATGAAAAACTGTTTTTT
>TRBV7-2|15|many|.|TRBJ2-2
CASSPQRTNTGELFF
TGTGCCAGCAGCCCACAAAGGACGAACACCGGGGAGCTGTTTTTT
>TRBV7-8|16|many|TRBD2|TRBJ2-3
CASSLSGGTYTDTQYF
TGTGCCAGCAGCCTTTCCGGGGGGACCTACACAGATACGCAGTATTTT
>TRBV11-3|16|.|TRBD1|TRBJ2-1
CASSLGADYRGNEQFF
TGTGCCAGCAGCTTAGGGGCCGACTACAGGGGGAATGAGCAGTTCTTC
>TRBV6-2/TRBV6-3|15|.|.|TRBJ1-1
CASSQQGWGRTEAFF
TGTGCCAGCAGTCAACAGGGTTGGGGAAGGACTGAAGCTTTCTTT
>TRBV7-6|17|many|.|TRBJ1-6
CASRRDAYPSYNSPLHF
TGTGCCAGCAGAAGGGACGCCTACCCCTCCTATAATTCACCCCTCCACTTT
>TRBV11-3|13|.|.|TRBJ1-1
CASSFQMNTEAFF
TGTGCCAGCAGCTTTCAGATGAACACTGAAGCTTTCTTT
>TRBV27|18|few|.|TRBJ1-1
CASRFFDRSNSGNTEAFF
TGTGCCAGCAGATTCTTCGACAGATCTAACTCGGGGAACACTGAAGCTTTCTTT
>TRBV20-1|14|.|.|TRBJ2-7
CSAPATGSSYEQYF
TGCAGTGCTCCCGCGACCGGGAGCTCCTACGAGCAGTACTTC
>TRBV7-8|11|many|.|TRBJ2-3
CASSLGNTQYF
TGTGCCAGCAGCTTAGGAAATACGCAGTATTTT
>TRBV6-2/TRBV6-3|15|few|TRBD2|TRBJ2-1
CASSPGLAGGFEQFF
TGTGCCAGCAGCCCCGGACTAGCGGGAGGCTTTGAGCAGTTCTTC
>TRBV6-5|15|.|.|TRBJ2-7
CASSAGRVSSYEQYF
TGTGCCAGCAGTGCGGGCCGTGTGAGCTCCTACGAGCAGTACTTC
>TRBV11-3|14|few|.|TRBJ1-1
CASSSGQSGTEAFF
TGTGCCAGCAGCAGCGGACAGTCGGGCACTGAAGCTTTCTTT
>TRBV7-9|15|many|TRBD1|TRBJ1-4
CASSKRQGDGEKLFF
TGTGCCAGCAGCAAGAGACAGGGGGACGGTGAAAAACTGTTTTTT
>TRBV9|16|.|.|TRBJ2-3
CASSVVSGGGTDTQYF
TGTGCCAGCAGCGTAGTAAGCGGAGGGGGGACAGATACGCAGTATTTT
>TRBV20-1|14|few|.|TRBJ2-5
CSAREGTEQETQYF
TGCAGTGCTAGAGAAGGGACGGAACAAGAGACCCAGTACTTC
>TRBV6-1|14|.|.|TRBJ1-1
CASTPPRPRTEAFF
TGTGCCAGCACGCCCCCGCGGCCGCGGACTGAAGCTTTCTTT
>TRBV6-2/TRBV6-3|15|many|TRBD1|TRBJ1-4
CASQTLGTGNEKLFF
TGTGCCAGCCAGACCCTGGGGACAGGAAATGAAAAACTGTTTTTT
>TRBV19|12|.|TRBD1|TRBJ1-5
CATLTRTGTQHF
TGTGCCACCTTAACCAGGACAGGGACCCAGCATTTT
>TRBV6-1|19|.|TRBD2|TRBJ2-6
CASSVLLASGRTGANVLTF
TGTGCCAGCAGTGTACTGTTGGCTAGCGGGAGAACTGGGGCCAACGTCCTGACTTTC
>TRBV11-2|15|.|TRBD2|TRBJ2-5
CASSLEDSGIETQYF
TGTGCCAGCAGCTTAGAGGATAGCGGGATAGAGACCCAGTACTTC
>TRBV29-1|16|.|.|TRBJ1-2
CSVVRGGGITNYGYTF
TGCAGCGTTGTCAGAGGCGGGGGGATCACTAACTATGGCTACACCTTC
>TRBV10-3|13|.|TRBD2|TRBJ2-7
CAITRGRGYEQYF
TGTGCCATCACTCGGGGGAGGGGTTACGAGCAGTACTTC
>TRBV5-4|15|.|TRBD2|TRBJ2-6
CASSPTGGPPVVLTF
TGTGCCAGCAGCCCGACGGGGGGGCCCCCAGTAGTCCTGACTTTC
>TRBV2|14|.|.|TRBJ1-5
CASSERPGGQPQHF
TGTGCCAGCAGTGAAAGGCCAGGCGGTCAGCCCCAGCATTTT
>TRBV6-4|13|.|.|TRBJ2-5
CASSEVAEETQYF
TGTGCCAGCAGTGAAGTCGCGGAAGAGACCCAGTACTTC
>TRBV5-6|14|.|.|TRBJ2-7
CASSLVCVRYEQYF
TGTGCCAGCAGCTTGGTGTGTGTAAGATACGAGCAGTACTTC
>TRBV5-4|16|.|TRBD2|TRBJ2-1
CASSLTSGRASGEQIF
TGTGCCAGCAGCTTGACTAGCGGGAGGGCCAGCGGTGAGCAGATCTTC
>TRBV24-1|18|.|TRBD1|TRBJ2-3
CATSDTETGTGDTDTQYF
TGTGCCACCAGTGATACTGAGACCGGGACAGGGGACACAGATACGCAGTATTTT
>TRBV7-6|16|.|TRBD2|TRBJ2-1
CASSFQISGSRNEQFF
TGTGCCAGCAGCTTTCAAATAAGCGGGAGTAGGAATGAGCAGTTCTTC
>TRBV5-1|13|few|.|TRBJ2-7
CASRVQSSYEQYF
TGCGCCAGCAGAGTACAGAGCTCCTACGAGCAGTACTTC
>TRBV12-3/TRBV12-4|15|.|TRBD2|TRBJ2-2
CASRKREEGTGELFF
TGTGCCAGCAGAAAGCGGGAGGAGGGGACCGGGGAGCTGTTTTTT
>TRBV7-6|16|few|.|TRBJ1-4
CASSPFGGPSGEKLFF
TGTGCCAGCAGCCCCTTCGGCGGGCCCTCGGGTGAAAAACTGTTTTTT
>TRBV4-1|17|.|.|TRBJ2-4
CASSQEPPGLTGNIQYF
TGCGCCAGCAGCCAAGAACCTCCCGGTCTCACGGGAAACATTCAGTACTTC
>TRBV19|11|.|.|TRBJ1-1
CASFGNTEAFF
TGTGCCAGTTTTGGTAACACTGAAGCTTTCTTT
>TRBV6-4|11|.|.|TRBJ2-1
CASSKGYEQFF
TGTGCCAGCAGTAAGGGGTATGAGCAGTTCTTC
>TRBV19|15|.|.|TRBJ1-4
CASSIAGVAFEKLFF
TGTGCCAGTAGTATAGCAGGGGTGGCATTTGAAAAACTGTTTTTT
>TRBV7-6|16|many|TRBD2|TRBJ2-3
CASSLDTSGSPDTQYF
TGTGCCAGCAGCTTAGATACTAGCGGGAGTCCAGATACGCAGTATTTT
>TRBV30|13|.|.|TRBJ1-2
CAWSVSGARGYTF
TGTGCCTGGAGTGTATCGGGGGCCAGAGGCTACACCTTC
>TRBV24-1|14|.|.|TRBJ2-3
CATSEAVGTDTQYF
TGTGCCACCAGTGAAGCTGTAGGGACGGATACGCAGTATTTT
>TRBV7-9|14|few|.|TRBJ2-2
CASSLELFTGELFF
TGTGCCAGCAGCTTAGAACTCTTCACCGGGGAGCTGTTTTTT
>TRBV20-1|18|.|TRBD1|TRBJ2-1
CSALDRGGGLNSYNEQFF
TGCAGTGCTTTGGACAGGGGAGGAGGACTCAACTCCTACAATGAGCAGTTCTTC
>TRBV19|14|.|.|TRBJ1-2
CASHRDHPNYGYTF
TGTGCCAGTCATAGGGACCATCCTAACTATGGCTACACCTTC